A selection of T cell receptor beta chains follows, all from one sample in a study of regulatory T cells in long-lasting Graves disease. TCRdb passed the multiplex PCR reads through MiXCR, listing each CDR3 protein once. The sample has roughly 500,000 distinct CDR3 sequences, about 13% seen once. The data also belong to a second study, concerning T cells in Graves' hyperthyroidism and ophthalmopathy.

This material consisted of peripheral blood mononuclear cells (PBMCs), taken at new diagnosis, from a patient treated with antithyroid drugs. These receptor sequences come from a man aged 30 to 45 with Graves disease. Both conserved end residues are part of each CDR3. The D gene is left open where the match is weak. Some rows mark clone size as missing; the rest say once, few, many or name a class of expanded clone.

v_gene: TRBV2
d_gene: -
j_gene: TRBJ2-7
abundance: many
CDR3nt: TGTGCCAGCAGTGAAGCGCGGGCGGGCCCCCGGGGAGCTAGGGAGCAGTACTTC
CDR3aa: CASSEARAGPRGAREQYF

v_gene: TRBV25-1
d_gene: -
j_gene: TRBJ2-3
abundance: -
CDR3nt: TGTGCCAGCAGTGAATTCGGGAGTGGAGATACGCAGTATTTT
CDR3aa: CASSEFGSGDTQYF

v_gene: TRBV2
d_gene: -
j_gene: TRBJ2-2
abundance: -
CDR3nt: TGTGCCAGCAGTGCATCGGTAGGGGCGGCCGGGGAGCTGTTTTTT
CDR3aa: CASSASVGAAGELFF

v_gene: TRBV3-1
d_gene: -
j_gene: TRBJ1-3
abundance: -
CDR3nt: TGTGCCAGCAGCCAAGCCGAAGTGTCTGGAAACACCATATATTTT
CDR3aa: CASSQAEVSGNTIYF

v_gene: TRBV2
d_gene: TRBD1
j_gene: TRBJ2-7
abundance: many
CDR3nt: TGTGCCAGCAGGCCCGGGGGACAGGTAATCTGGGAGCAGTACTTC
CDR3aa: CASRPGGQVIWEQYF

v_gene: TRBV20-1
d_gene: -
j_gene: TRBJ2-5
abundance: many
CDR3nt: TGCAGTGCTAGATCGGACAGAGAAGAGACCCAGTACTTC
CDR3aa: CSARSDREETQYF

v_gene: TRBV15
d_gene: TRBD1
j_gene: TRBJ1-2
abundance: -
CDR3nt: TGTGCCACCAGCAGAGGGACAGGGGACTATGGCTACACCTTC
CDR3aa: CATSRGTGDYGYTF

v_gene: TRBV7-9
d_gene: TRBD1
j_gene: TRBJ1-2
abundance: many
CDR3nt: TGTGCCAGCAGTTCACAGGGGGATGGCTACACCTTC
CDR3aa: CASSSQGDGYTF

v_gene: TRBV24-1
d_gene: -
j_gene: TRBJ1-2
abundance: many
CDR3nt: TGTGCCACCAGTGAGACCGGGATGTCTAACTATGGCTACACCTTC
CDR3aa: CATSETGMSNYGYTF

v_gene: TRBV19
d_gene: TRBD2
j_gene: TRBJ2-2
abundance: few
CDR3nt: TGTGCCAGTAGGGAGCGGGAGGGCCGCGGCACCGGGGAGCTGTTTTTT
CDR3aa: CASREREGRGTGELFF

v_gene: TRBV12-5
d_gene: -
j_gene: TRBJ1-1
abundance: few
CDR3nt: TGTGCTAGTGGTCCGGCGGGTGAAGCTTTCTTT
CDR3aa: CASGPAGEAFF

v_gene: TRBV29-1
d_gene: -
j_gene: TRBJ2-7
abundance: many
CDR3nt: TGCAGCGTTAGATCAAACACCCGCAACGAGCAGTACTTC
CDR3aa: CSVRSNTRNEQYF

v_gene: TRBV29-1
d_gene: -
j_gene: TRBJ2-7
abundance: -
CDR3nt: TGCAGCGTGGAAGTAAACCGGGGCCCTCTCTACGAGCAGTACTTC
CDR3aa: CSVEVNRGPLYEQYF

v_gene: TRBV27
d_gene: -
j_gene: TRBJ2-7
abundance: few
CDR3nt: TGTGCCAGCAGTCTCAGGACGGCCACCGGGGAGCAGTACTTC
CDR3aa: CASSLRTATGEQYF

v_gene: TRBV20-1
d_gene: -
j_gene: TRBJ1-6
abundance: few
CDR3nt: TGCAGTGCTAGAGATCAGGAGAATTCACCCCTCCACTTT
CDR3aa: CSARDQENSPLHF

v_gene: TRBV20-1
d_gene: -
j_gene: TRBJ2-7
abundance: few
CDR3nt: TGCAGTCCCATAACCTACGAGCAGTACTTC
CDR3aa: CSPITYEQYF

v_gene: TRBV7-6
d_gene: -
j_gene: TRBJ2-2
abundance: many
CDR3nt: TGTGCCAGCAGCTTAGGCGGTCTGAACACCGGGGAGCTGTTTTTT
CDR3aa: CASSLGGLNTGELFF

v_gene: TRBV7-3
d_gene: -
j_gene: TRBJ2-4
abundance: many
CDR3nt: TGTGCCAGCAGCCAGGGGATGGGGAGAGCTAGAAACATTCAGTACTTC
CDR3aa: CASSQGMGRARNIQYF

v_gene: TRBV2
d_gene: TRBD2
j_gene: TRBJ2-1
abundance: many
CDR3nt: TGTGCCAGCAGTGAATCCGGCAGCGGGAGTCGGTATGAGCAGTTCTTC
CDR3aa: CASSESGSGSRYEQFF

v_gene: TRBV7-2
d_gene: -
j_gene: TRBJ2-2
abundance: many
CDR3nt: TGTGCCAGCAGCCCGACATCTTTAGGGAACACCGGGGAGCTGTTTTTT
CDR3aa: CASSPTSLGNTGELFF

v_gene: TRBV20-1
d_gene: -
j_gene: TRBJ1-2
abundance: many
CDR3nt: TGCAGTGCTCTGGGACCTTCGGATGGCTACACCTTC
CDR3aa: CSALGPSDGYTF

v_gene: TRBV2
d_gene: -
j_gene: TRBJ2-1
abundance: -
CDR3nt: TGCGCCAGCAGCCAAGTTAATAGCGTGGACGATGAGCAGTTCTTC
CDR3aa: CASSQVNSVDDEQFF

v_gene: TRBV6-5
d_gene: -
j_gene: TRBJ2-7
abundance: many
CDR3nt: TGTGCCAGCAGTTACTGTGAAAGCGGCGCCTTGGCGAGGGGCCCTACCTACGAGCAGTACTTC
CDR3aa: CASSYCESGALARGPTYEQYF

v_gene: TRBV12-3/TRBV12-4
d_gene: TRBD1
j_gene: TRBJ2-7
abundance: many
CDR3nt: TGTGCCAGCAGTGGGCGACAGGGGAGCCCCTACGAGCAGTACTTC
CDR3aa: CASSGRQGSPYEQYF

v_gene: TRBV5-5
d_gene: -
j_gene: TRBJ2-7
abundance: -
CDR3nt: TGTGCCAGCAGCCCGCAGGGGGGGGGAATTCAGCAGTACTTC
CDR3aa: CASSPQGGGIQQYF

v_gene: TRBV24-1
d_gene: -
j_gene: TRBJ2-1
abundance: few
CDR3nt: TGTGCCACCAGTGATCCGCGGGGAAACAATGAGCAGTTCTTC
CDR3aa: CATSDPRGNNEQFF

v_gene: TRBV11-2
d_gene: -
j_gene: TRBJ2-4
abundance: -
CDR3nt: TGTGCCAGCTCTACAGGCGCCAAAAACATTCAGTACTTC
CDR3aa: CASSTGAKNIQYF

v_gene: TRBV19
d_gene: -
j_gene: TRBJ1-4
abundance: -
CDR3nt: TGTGCCAGTAATACAGATGCAACTAATGAAAAACTGTTTTTT
CDR3aa: CASNTDATNEKLFF

v_gene: TRBV19
d_gene: TRBD1
j_gene: TRBJ2-1
abundance: many
CDR3nt: TGTGCCAGTAGTATTCAGGGGGTCCACAATGAGCAGTTCTTC
CDR3aa: CASSIQGVHNEQFF

v_gene: TRBV12-3/TRBV12-4
d_gene: -
j_gene: TRBJ1-1
abundance: -
CDR3nt: TGTGCCAGCAGTTCCCCAGGAGCCCTGAACACTGAAGCTTTCTTT
CDR3aa: CASSSPGALNTEAFF

v_gene: TRBV24-1
d_gene: -
j_gene: TRBJ2-7
abundance: -
CDR3nt: TGTGCCACCAGTGAAACCGGGACTGGGGTCTACGAGCAGTACTTC
CDR3aa: CATSETGTGVYEQYF

v_gene: TRBV20-1
d_gene: -
j_gene: TRBJ1-5
abundance: many
CDR3nt: TGCAGTGCTAGTTCGGCGGTGTACTATAGCAATCAGCCCCAGCATTTT
CDR3aa: CSASSAVYYSNQPQHF

v_gene: TRBV7-2
d_gene: TRBD2
j_gene: TRBJ2-5
abundance: many
CDR3nt: TGTGCCAGCAGCTTACGACTAGCGGGAATAGAGACCCAGTACTTC
CDR3aa: CASSLRLAGIETQYF

v_gene: TRBV19
d_gene: -
j_gene: TRBJ1-1
abundance: many
CDR3nt: TGTGCCAGTAGTGCCCCTCCAGGGGCGCGTAACACTGAAGCTTTCTTT
CDR3aa: CASSAPPGARNTEAFF

v_gene: TRBV3-1
d_gene: TRBD2
j_gene: TRBJ2-2
abundance: few
CDR3nt: TGTGCCAGCACCCGGACGGGGGGAATCGGGGAGCTGTTTTTT
CDR3aa: CASTRTGGIGELFF

v_gene: TRBV2
d_gene: TRBD2
j_gene: TRBJ2-2
abundance: many
CDR3nt: TGTGCCAGCAGTCTGGGACTAGCGGGGGGGCCAACCGGGGAGCTGTTTTTT
CDR3aa: CASSLGLAGGPTGELFF

v_gene: TRBV7-9
d_gene: TRBD1
j_gene: TRBJ1-1
abundance: -
CDR3nt: TGTGTCAGCAGCCTTACAGGGGGTGGGGACACTGAAGCTTTCTTT
CDR3aa: CVSSLTGGGDTEAFF

v_gene: TRBV7-9
d_gene: TRBD2
j_gene: TRBJ2-3
abundance: -
CDR3nt: TGTGCCAGCAGCTACCCCGGGACTAGCGCAGATACGCAGTATTTT
CDR3aa: CASSYPGTSADTQYF

v_gene: TRBV5-1
d_gene: TRBD1
j_gene: TRBJ2-4
abundance: many
CDR3nt: TGCGCCAGCAGCCCAAACAGGGGGTCGGACATTCAGTACTTC
CDR3aa: CASSPNRGSDIQYF

v_gene: TRBV27
d_gene: TRBD1
j_gene: TRBJ1-2
abundance: many
CDR3nt: TGTGCCAGCAGTCCGGGACAGGGCGATTTTTATGGCTACACCTTC
CDR3aa: CASSPGQGDFYGYTF

v_gene: TRBV4-2
d_gene: TRBD2
j_gene: TRBJ2-7
abundance: few
CDR3nt: TGTGCCAGCAGCCAAGATCCGTCTAGCGGGAGAAACTACGAGCAGTACTTC
CDR3aa: CASSQDPSSGRNYEQYF

v_gene: TRBV2
d_gene: TRBD1
j_gene: TRBJ1-1
abundance: many
CDR3nt: TGTGCCAGCAGTGGTAGACAGGGAAGAAACACTGAAGCTTTCTTT
CDR3aa: CASSGRQGRNTEAFF